These 24 T cell receptor beta chains were all obtained from the same sample, sequenced in a study of blood T cell repertoires in COVID-19 (dated by TCRdb to the early 2020s). The library came from the immunoSEQ multiplex PCR assay. The source is immuneACCESS, and TCRdb retained only in-frame sequences with V and J called. Part of the clones is not carried over; for the studies checked, unresolved V genes explain less than half of this, and the remainder is unexplained. The sample includes 250,000 to 300,000 clones, with 70% to 90% observed a single time. The ten largest make up approximately 12% of the sample. The sample consisted of peripheral blood. The source of these receptors is a woman aged 25 to 39 with COVID-19, enrolled during active disease.

The chain links TRBV14 to TRBJ1-6; TRBD1 agrees at 8 bases. V gave up 1 base and J gave up 8 bases; unmatched junction bases: 4. This CDR3 comprises 15 residues. In germline, CDR1 is SGHDN, CDR2 FVKESK. The CDR3 nucleotides are TGTGCCAGCAGCCAAGGGACAGGGTATTATTCACCCCTCCACTTT. As protein: CASSQGTGYYSPLHF.

The rearrangement links TRBV4-1 to TRBJ2-3, with 12 nucleotides matching TRBD2. The CDR3 runs 19 residues. J lost 1 base, V lost 1 base, and 9 bases had no gene match. Germline V gives CDR1 MGHRA, CDR2 YSYEKL. CDR3 amino acids: CASSQGPLAGGVGTDTQYF. For the CDR3, the DNA is TGCGCCAGCAGCCAAGGGCCGCTAGCGGGGGGGGTGGGCACAGATACGCAGTATTTT.

The rearrangement links TRBV19 to TRBJ2-3; 11 bases fit TRBD2. The ends lost 7 bases at V and 6 bases at J; junction bases unmatched: 9. The CDR3 extends over 15 amino acids. Germline V gene lookup returns CDR1 LNHDA and CDR2 SQIVND (reference sequence). CDR3: CASTPASGGKDTQYF. Here the CDR3 DNA reads TGTGCCAGTACCCCAGCTAGCGGGGGGAAGGATACGCAGTATTTT. Full variable domain (missing parts from reference TRBV19 and TRBJ2-3): DGGITQSPKYLFRKEGQNVTLSCEQNLNHDAMYWYRQDPGQGLRLIYYSQIVNDFQKGDIAEGYSVSREKKESFPLTVTSAQKNPTAFYLCASTPASGGKDTQYFGPGTRLTVL.

The CDR3 is CASSQDVGGFGNTIYF. The CDR3 DNA reads as TGTGCCAGCAGCCAGGACGTGGGGGGATTCGGAAACACCATATATTTT. The V call is TRBV14, the J call TRBJ1-3, with D maybe TRBD1 (5 bases). Germline CDR1 SGHDN, CDR2 FVKESK. Trimming took 3 bases from V and 4 from J, leaving 16 bases between them. The CDR3 runs 16 residues. Supplemented by reference TRBV14 and TRBJ1-3, the full variable domain reads EAGVTQFPSHSVIEKGQTVTLRCDPISGHDNLYWYRRVMGKEIKFLLHFVKESKQDESGMPNNRFLAERTGGTYSTLKVQPAELEDSGVYFCASSQDVGGFGNTIYFGEGSWLTVV.

The V call is TRBV9, the J call TRBJ2-3; possibly TRBD1 for D (6 bases). CDR1 and CDR2 (germline): SGDLS, YYNGEE. V dropped 0 bases and J dropped 7 bases, with 15 bases sitting between them. The CDR3 spans 15 residues. The CDR3 DNA reads as TGTGCCAGCAGCGTAGGAGTGGGGGCTACGAATACGCAGTATTTT. Translating gives CASSVGVGATNTQYF.

The J gene is TRBJ2-3, the V gene TRBV6-1; 12 bases map to TRBD2. Germline V gives CDR1 MNHNS, CDR2 SASEGT. V lost 4 bases, J lost 4 bases, and 6 bases stayed unmatched. The CDR3 has 16 amino acids. The CDR3 sequence: CASSASSGGASDTQYF. The CDR3 DNA is TGTGCCAGCAGTGCCTCTAGCGGGGGGGCCTCAGATACGCAGTATTTT.

V is TRBV19 and J is TRBJ1-2; D is ambiguous. Trimming cost V 2 bases and J 8 bases, with 6 bases left between them. CDR1 is LNHDA and CDR2 is SQIVND in the germline V gene (reference sequence). The CDR3 is 11 residues long. CDR3 residues: CASSIFSGYTF. CDR3 in DNA: TGTGCCAGTAGTATATTCTCCGGCTACACCTTC.

This chain links TRBV18 with TRBJ2-7; 12 bases agree with TRBD2. V gave up 3 bases and J gave up 7 bases; unmatched junction bases: 1. CDR1 is KGHSH and CDR2 is LQKENI in the germline V gene. The CDR3 contains 13 residues. CDR3 in amino acids: CASSPGTSGEQYF. The CDR3, as DNA: TGTGCCAGCTCACCGGGGACTAGCGGGGAGCAGTACTTC.

This chain uses TRBV7-6 with TRBJ1-1; D remains ambiguous. From germline, CDR1 is SGHVS and CDR2 FNYEAQ. The CDR3 is made up of 16 amino acids. Trimming stripped 5 bases from V and 5 bases from J, with 21 bases between. CDR3 sequence (DNA): TGTGCCAGCAGCCAAACCCTCCGGGTGGTTTGGACTGAAGCTTTCTTT. It specifies CASSQTLRVVWTEAFF.

The J gene is TRBJ1-2, the V gene TRBV30; 7 bases agree with TRBD1. V was clipped by 2 bases and J by 5 bases; unmatched bases: 5. CDR3 length: 13 amino acids. CDR1 and CDR2 (germline): GTSNPN, SVGIG (reference sequence). The CDR3 DNA is TGTGCCTGGAGTCCAGGGGGTAGATATGGCTACACCTTC. Its translation: CAWSPGGRYGYTF. The variable domain in full, completed from reference TRBV30 and TRBJ1-2, reads SQTIHQWPATLVQPVGSPLSLECTVEGTSNPNLYWYRQAAGRGLQLLFYSVGIGQISSEVPQNLSASRPQDRQFILSSKKLLLSDSGFYLCAWSPGGRYGYTFGSGTRLTVV.

The chain recombines TRBV5-1 with TRBJ2-2; no definite D call. The CDR3 contains 12 residues. Trimming took off 5 bases at V and 8 bases at J, with 10 bases between the two ends. Germline V gene sequence: CDR1 SGHRS, CDR2 YFSETQ. CDR3 in amino acids: CASSSVAGELFF. CDR3 coding DNA: TGCGCCAGCAGTTCAGTAGCAGGGGAGCTGTTTTTT.

The chain links TRBV3-1 (or the pseudogene TRBV3-2) to TRBJ2-1, with TRBD1 as a possible D gene (6 bases). Per germline, CDR1 LGHDT and CDR2 YNNKEL (reference sequence). The germline V and J ends were trimmed by 4 bases and 0 bases, with 13 bases remaining between them. This CDR3 region has 16 residues. The chain's CDR3 is CASSPGQKSSYNEQFF. In DNA, the CDR3 is TGTGCCAGCAGCCCCGGACAGAAGAGCTCCTACAATGAGCAGTTCTTC.

The V gene is TRBV6-5, the J gene TRBJ2-1, with 9 bases identical to TRBD2. Germline CDR1 and CDR2: MNHEY and SVGAGI. The CDR3 has 15 residues. V was pared by 5 bases and J by 7 bases, with 9 bases of the junction left unmatched. CDR3 amino acids: CASSPGLARGNEQFF. The CDR3 nucleotides read TGTGCCAGCAGTCCCGGACTAGCGAGGGGAAATGAGCAGTTCTTC.

This clone showed up just once. This sequence joins TRBV2 and TRBJ1-1; 8 nucleotides line up with TRBD1. V lost 6 bases, J lost 0 bases, and 3 bases stayed unmatched. CDR1 and CDR2 (germline): SNHLY, FYNNEI. The length of the CDR3 is 14 residues. The CDR3 is CASRVTGVNTEAFF. The CDR3 bases are TGTGCCAGCAGGGTGACAGGGGTGAACACTGAAGCTTTCTTT.

The V and J genes are TRBV6-1 and TRBJ1-3; D is possibly TRBD1 (6 bases). V lost 1 base, J lost 2 bases, and 15 bases lay in between. The CDR3 runs 17 residues. Germline-derived CDR1 and CDR2 are MNHNS and SASEGT. CDR3 protein: CASSEGGGGLAGNTIYF. CDR3 nucleotide sequence: TGTGCCAGCAGTGAAGGAGGGGGGGGGCTTGCTGGAAACACCATATATTTT.

The chain joins TRBV5-1 to TRBJ2-7; TRBD2 aligns across 14 bases. The germline V gene has CDR1 SGHRS and CDR2 YFSETQ. V gave up 4 bases and J gave up 4 bases; unmatched junction bases: 7. This CDR3 contains 16 residues. Here the CDR3 DNA reads TGCGCCAGCAGCCTCGGGACTAGCGGGGGTCTGTACGAGCAGTACTTC. Translation: CASSLGTSGGLYEQYF.

This sequence joins TRBV7-9 and TRBJ1-1, with D possibly matching TRBD1 (5 bases). This CDR3 is built from 10 residues. Trimming pared 11 bases from V and 4 bases from J, leaving 8 bases between. Germline V gives CDR1 SEHNR, CDR2 FQNEAQ (reference sequence). CDR3 bases: TGTGCCCCCGGGGGCACTGAAGCTTTCTTT. It encodes CAPGGTEAFF.

This clone was seen only once. J is TRBJ1-4 and V is TRBV11-2; possibly TRBD1 for D (5 bases). The CDR3 spans 17 residues. CDR1 SGHAT and CDR2 FQNNGV come from the germline V gene. V was pared by 3 bases and J by 1 base, with 15 bases between. The CDR3 DNA sequence: TGTGCCAGCAGCTTCTTCCGGGGGAAGCGAACTAATGAAAAACTGTTTTTT. The encoded protein is CASSFFRGKRTNEKLFF.

V and J are TRBV27 and TRBJ2-2; 7 positions match TRBD2. The CDR3 length is 15 residues. The germline V gene encodes CDR1 MNHEY and CDR2 SMNVEV (reference sequence). J lost 4 bases, V lost 3 bases, and 5 bases had no gene match. The CDR3 here is CASSLWGGGTGELFF. CDR3 bases: TGTGCCAGCAGTTTGTGGGGGGGAGGCACCGGGGAGCTGTTTTTT.

The chain links TRBV5-8 to TRBJ2-1; 7 nucleotides agree with TRBD1. Germline CDR1 SGHTS, CDR2 YDEGEE. J lost 11 bases, V lost 0 bases, and 2 bases had no gene match. The CDR3 covers 12 residues. The CDR3 DNA reads as TGTGCCAGCAGCTTGGTGACAGGGAAGCAGTTCTTC. Translating it yields CASSLVTGKQFF.

For the CDR3, the DNA is TGTGCCAGCAGCGTAGTCGGACAGACCAAGCAGTACTTC. It is translated as CASSVVGQTKQYF. This sequence joins TRBV9 and TRBJ2-7; possible D gene TRBD1, 6 bases. The length of the CDR3 is 13 residues. The V end lost 0 bases, the J end lost 8 bases, and 12 bases lay between the germline ends. Germline lookup yields CDR1 SGDLS and CDR2 YYNGEE.

The chain employs TRBV2 and TRBJ1-6, with unresolved D. This CDR3 comprises 14 residues. Trimming removed 8 bases from V and 5 bases from J, with 13 bases in between. CDR1 and CDR2 from the germline V gene are SNHLY and FYNNEI. The CDR3 loop is CASHGGKNNSPLHF. The CDR3 DNA reads TGTGCCAGCCATGGAGGGAAAAATAATTCACCCCTCCACTTT. Full variable domain (outside the CDR3, taken from reference TRBV2 and TRBJ1-6): EPEVTQTPSHQVTQMGQEVILRCVPISNHLYFYWYRQILGQKVEFLVSFYNNEISEKSEIFDDQFSVERPDGSNFTLKIRSTKLEDSAMYFCASHGGKNNSPLHFGNGTRLTVT.

This chain joins TRBV5-1 and TRBJ1-5; D unresolved. The CDR3 covers 13 residues. V lost 0 bases and J 3 bases, leaving 4 bases between the germline ends. The germline gives CDR1 SGHRS, CDR2 YFSETQ. DNA of the CDR3: TGCGCCAGCAGCTTGGATCTCAATCAGCCCCAGCATTTT. The encoded protein is CASSLDLNQPQHF. The variable domain in full, with the rest retrieved from reference TRBV5-1 and TRBJ1-5, is KAGVTQTPRYLIKTRGQQVTLSCSPISGHRSVSWYQQTPGQGLQFLFEYFSETQRNKGNFPGRFSGRQFSNSRSEMNVSTLELGDSALYLCASSLDLNQPQHFGDGTRLSIL.

The chain combines TRBV18 with TRBJ2-2, with D maybe TRBD1 (6 bases). Germline V gene lookup returns CDR1 KGHSH and CDR2 LQKENI. Trimming stripped 5 bases from V and 0 bases from J, with 10 bases between. There are 15 residues in the CDR3. This chain's CDR3 is CASSADRTNTGELFF. The DNA of the CDR3 is TGTGCCAGCTCAGCCGACAGGACGAACACCGGGGAGCTGTTTTTT. Looking up the rest from reference TRBV18 and TRBJ2-2 gives the full variable domain: NAGVMQNPRHLVRRRGQEARLRCSPMKGHSHVYWYRQLPEEGLKFMVYLQKENIIDESGMPKERFSAEFPKEGPSILRIQQVVRGDSAAYFCASSADRTNTGELFFGEGSRLTVL.